The 19 T cell receptor beta chains reported below all come from one sample, sequenced in a study of sequential checkpoint blockade in melanoma. The sample's treatment: randomized to nivolumab then ipilimumab (arm A) or the reverse (arm B). The protocol was immunoSEQ multiplex PCR, while the TCRdb copy is restricted to in-frame clones and leaves out a portion. The data contain approximately 21,000 clones, over 70% of them singletons. Sample: CD8+ T cells sorted from blood (inferred from file names), taken from a patient given nivolumab and ipilimumab in sequence. The receptor set was obtained from a human donor with melanoma.

The chain links TRBV5-6 to TRBJ2-7; a weak D match, TRBD1 (5 bases). Deletions cut 1 base from V and 0 bases from J, with 8 bases between. CDR3 size: 14 residues. Germline V CDR1 and CDR2: SGHDT, YYEEEE. CDR3 coding DNA: TGTGCCAGCAGCTTGAGCCAGGGCTCCTACGAGCAGTACTTC. Amino acid sequence: CASSLSQGSYEQYF.

The gene calls are TRBV13 and TRBJ1-6; D not resolved. The CDR3 consists of 20 residues. CDR1 is PRHDT and CDR2 is FYEKMQ in the germline V gene (reference sequence). V was shortened by 2 bases and J by 0 bases, with 20 bases between the two germline ends. The CDR3 DNA sequence: TGTGCCAGCAGCTTAAGGCCGATTTACCAGGAAAGCTCCTATAATTCACCCCTCCACTTT. This gives the protein CASSLRPIYQESSYNSPLHF.

This sequence joins TRBV19 and TRBJ2-7; 9 bases match TRBD1. Germline CDR1 LNHDA, CDR2 SQIVND (reference sequence). The CDR3 has 15 residues. After removal of 3 bases from V and 3 bases from J, the junction contained 6 bases not matched to a gene. The CDR3 region has the DNA TGTGCCAGTAGTATCACCCGGGACAGGGTCTACGAGCAGTACTTC. Amino acid sequence: CASSITRDRVYEQYF.

The chain links TRBV27 to TRBJ2-7; 8 bases match TRBD1. The CDR3 runs 13 residues. V lost 6 bases and J lost 7; bases outside the gene matches: 8. Looked up from germline, CDR1 is MNHEY and CDR2 is SMNVEV (reference sequence). CDR3 in DNA: TGTGCCAGCAGCCACGGGACAGGTTTAGAGCAGTACTTC. This sequence encodes CASSHGTGLEQYF.

The chain uses TRBV2 and TRBJ1-4; 7 bases are shared with TRBD1. This CDR3 spans 14 amino acids. The junction had 7 bases not matched to a gene; V was cut back by 5 bases and J by 7 bases. Germline CDR1 SNHLY, CDR2 FYNNEI. The DNA for the CDR3 is TGTGCCAGCAGTCGGGACAGTCTTGGTGAAAAACTGTTTTTT. Protein sequence: CASSRDSLGEKLFF.

V gene TRBV27 combines with J gene TRBJ2-7, with TRBD1 matching over 7 bases. From germline, CDR1 is MNHEY and CDR2 SMNVEV (reference sequence). V lost 5 bases, J lost 3 bases, and 13 bases stayed unmatched. CDR3 length: 16 amino acids. The CDR3 sequence is CASSNLGGPGNYEQYF. The CDR3 DNA reads as TGTGCCAGCAGTAACCTAGGGGGCCCGGGGAACTACGAGCAGTACTTC.

V is TRBV27 and J is TRBJ2-7, with 9 positions matching TRBD1. Germline V CDR1 and CDR2: MNHEY, SMNVEV (reference sequence). V shed 6 bases and J 0 bases; nucleotides not matched to a gene: 6. The CDR3 contains 15 residues. The DNA for the CDR3 is TGTGCCAGCAGCCTGGACAGGGGCTTCTCCTACGAGCAGTACTTC. Encoded protein: CASSLDRGFSYEQYF.

This clone was picked up a small number of times. The chain uses TRBV27 and TRBJ2-1, with a weak D call TRBD2 (5 bases). The ends were cut back, 5 bases at V and 7 bases at J, with 15 bases in the middle. Germline V gives CDR1 MNHEY, CDR2 SMNVEV (reference sequence). The CDR3 is 14 residues long. This CDR3 reads CASSPRTGMNEQFF. CDR3 sequence (DNA): TGTGCCAGCAGTCCTCGGACTGGCATGAATGAGCAGTTCTTC.

V and J are TRBV7-9 and TRBJ2-7, with D possibly matching TRBD2 (5 bases). Trimming stripped 6 bases from V and 5 bases from J, with 17 bases between. Per germline, CDR1 SEHNR and CDR2 FQNEAQ (reference sequence). The CDR3 runs 14 residues. The CDR3 protein is CASRSSRGFNEQYF. As DNA, the CDR3 is TGTGCCAGCAGATCAAGTCGAGGGTTTAACGAGCAGTACTTC.

The rearrangement links TRBV6-5 to TRBJ2-7; D possibly corresponds to TRBD1 (6 bases). Trimming cost V 0 bases and J 4 bases, with 13 bases left between them. From germline, CDR1 is MNHEY and CDR2 SVGAGI. This CDR3 spans 15 amino acids. The CDR3 sequence is CASSYSAWGQYEQYF. Here the CDR3 DNA reads TGTGCCAGCAGTTACTCGGCGTGGGGGCAATACGAGCAGTACTTC.

V is TRBV7-9 and J is TRBJ1-2; D uncertain. V was pared by 9 bases and J by 0 bases, with 14 bases between. Germline CDR1 reads SEHNR; CDR2 reads FQNEAQ (reference sequence). This CDR3 is 14 amino acids long. CDR3 sequence reads: CASGLLAANYGYTF. The CDR3 DNA is TGTGCCAGTGGACTCTTGGCAGCTAACTATGGCTACACCTTC.

The chain couples TRBV19 to TRBJ1-4; 7 bases fit TRBD1. Germline V lookup: CDR1 LNHDA, CDR2 SQIVND (reference sequence). V lost 3 bases to trimming and J lost 0 bases; unmatched junction nucleotides: 4. This CDR3 comprises 16 residues. In DNA form, the CDR3 reads TGTGCCAGTAGTATCGGGACAGTTACAACTAATGAAAAACTGTTTTTT. Amino acid sequence: CASSIGTVTTNEKLFF.

The genes are TRBV10-2 and TRBJ2-1; 9 bases are a match to TRBD2. Germline V gives CDR1 WSHSY, CDR2 SAAADI. V shed 3 bases, J shed 2 bases, and the junction held 2 bases outside the gene matches. CDR3 size: 15 residues. Written as DNA, the CDR3 is TGCGCCAGCAGTGACCTAGCGGGGACCTACAATGAGCAGTTCTTC. This sequence encodes CASSDLAGTYNEQFF.

By share of the sample, this clone is medium-sized. V usage is TRBV27 and J usage is TRBJ2-7, with D tentatively TRBD1 (8 bases). The germline CDR1 and CDR2 sequences are MNHEY and SMNVEV (reference sequence). Trimming removed 7 bases at V and 2 bases at J, with 18 bases between. This CDR3 has 15 amino acids. Here the CDR3 DNA reads TGTGCCAGCACCCCAGGACAGGGAGGGGCCTACGAGCAGTACTTC. Amino acid sequence: CASTPGQGGAYEQYF.

The rearrangement uses TRBV7-9 and TRBJ2-7; D possibly corresponds to TRBD2 (5 bases). The V gene lost 1 base and the J gene lost 5 bases, with 12 bases spanning the gap. The CDR3 runs to 14 residues. CDR1 and CDR2 from the germline V gene are SEHNR and FQNEAQ (reference sequence). CDR3 sequence: CASSLVWESDEQYF. In DNA, the CDR3 is TGTGCCAGCAGCTTAGTTTGGGAGAGCGACGAGCAGTACTTC.

The rearrangement links TRBV29-1 to TRBJ1-1; 8 nucleotides match TRBD1. The V gene's germline CDR1 is SQVTM and CDR2 ANQGSEA. CDR3 length: 12 residues. The J segment lost 6 bases and the V segment lost 6 bases, leaving 6 bases of the junction unmatched. The CDR3 loop is CSVTGTGAEAFF. CDR3 coding DNA: TGCAGCGTCACCGGGACAGGAGCTGAAGCTTTCTTT. Full variable domain (missing parts from reference TRBV29-1 and TRBJ1-1): SAVISQKPSRDICQRGTSLTIQCQVDSQVTMMFWYRQQPGQSLTLIATANQGSEATYESGFVIDKFPISRPNLTFSTLTVSNMSPEDSSIYLCSVTGTGAEAFFGQGTRLTVV.

This chain joins TRBV7-9 and TRBJ1-3; D possibly corresponds to TRBD1 (5 bases). With 5 bases removed from V and 4 bases from J, the gap between germline ends came to 21 bases. Germline V gives CDR1 SEHNR, CDR2 FQNEAQ (reference sequence). The CDR3 has 17 residues. Here the CDR3 DNA reads TGTGCCAGCAGCCCCGACAGAAGGTTGGGAGGAGGAAACACCATATATTTT. Translating it yields CASSPDRRLGGGNTIYF.

Within the sample, this clone is medium-sized. The chain joins TRBV7-9 to TRBJ1-5; 8 bases map to TRBD1. The CDR3 covers 16 residues. The germline V gene has CDR1 SEHNR and CDR2 FQNEAQ (reference sequence). Germline trimming cut 4 bases from V and 3 bases from J; bases unmatched to any gene: 8. CDR3 DNA sequence: TGTGCCAGCAGCTCTCCCCAGGGACAGGACAATCAGCCCCAGCATTTT. Translating it yields CASSSPQGQDNQPQHF. The full variable domain, in which reference TRBV7-9 and TRBJ1-5 provide the parts outside the CDR3, is DTGVSQNPRHKITKRGQNVTFRCDPISEHNRLYWYRQTLGQGPEFLTYFQNEAQLEKSRLLSDRFSAERPKGSFSTLEIQRTEQGDSAMYLCASSSPQGQDNQPQHFGDGTRLSIL.

This clone was detected a few times. The V gene is TRBV27, the J gene TRBJ1-5, with 10 bases matching TRBD1. The CDR3 runs 14 residues. V was pared by 4 bases and J by 6 bases, with 3 bases of the junction left unmatched. The germline gives CDR1 MNHEY, CDR2 SMNVEV (reference sequence). The CDR3 nucleotides read TGTGCCAGCAGTTACCGGGACAGGGGTCAGCCCCAGCATTTT. Translated: CASSYRDRGQPQHF.